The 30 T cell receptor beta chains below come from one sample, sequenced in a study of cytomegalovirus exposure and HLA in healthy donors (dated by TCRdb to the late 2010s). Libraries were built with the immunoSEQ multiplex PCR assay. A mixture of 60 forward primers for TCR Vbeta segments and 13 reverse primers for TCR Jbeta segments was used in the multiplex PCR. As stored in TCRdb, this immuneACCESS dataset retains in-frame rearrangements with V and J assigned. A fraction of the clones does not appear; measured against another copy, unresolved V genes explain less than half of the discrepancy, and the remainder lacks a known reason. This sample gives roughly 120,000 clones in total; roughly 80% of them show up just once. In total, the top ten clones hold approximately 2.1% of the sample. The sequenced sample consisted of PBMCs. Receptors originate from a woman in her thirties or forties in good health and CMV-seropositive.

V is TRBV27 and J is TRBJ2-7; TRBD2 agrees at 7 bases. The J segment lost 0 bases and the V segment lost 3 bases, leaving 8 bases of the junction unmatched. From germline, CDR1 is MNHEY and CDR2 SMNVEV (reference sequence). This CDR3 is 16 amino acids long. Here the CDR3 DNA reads TGTGCCAGCAGTTTCGTGAGTGGGGACTACTCCTACGAGCAGTACTTC. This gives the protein CASSFVSGDYSYEQYF.

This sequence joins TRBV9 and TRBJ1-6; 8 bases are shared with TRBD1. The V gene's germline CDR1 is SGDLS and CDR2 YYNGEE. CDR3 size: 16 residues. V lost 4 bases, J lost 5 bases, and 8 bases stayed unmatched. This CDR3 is CASSSSDRADNSPLHF. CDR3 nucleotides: TGTGCCAGCAGCTCATCGGACAGGGCGGATAATTCACCCCTCCACTTT.

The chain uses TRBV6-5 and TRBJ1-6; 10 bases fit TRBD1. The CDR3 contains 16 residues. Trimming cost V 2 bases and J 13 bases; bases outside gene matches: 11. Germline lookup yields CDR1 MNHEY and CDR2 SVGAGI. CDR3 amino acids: CASSYSRDRGTSPLHF. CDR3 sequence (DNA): TGTGCCAGCAGTTACAGCCGGGACAGGGGCACTAGCCCCCTCCACTTT.

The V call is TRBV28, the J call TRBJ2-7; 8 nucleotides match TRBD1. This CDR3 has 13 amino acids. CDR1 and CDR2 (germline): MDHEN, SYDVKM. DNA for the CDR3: TGTACGAGCAGGGGACAGGCGAGCTACGAGCAGTACTTC. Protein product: CTSRGQASYEQYF.

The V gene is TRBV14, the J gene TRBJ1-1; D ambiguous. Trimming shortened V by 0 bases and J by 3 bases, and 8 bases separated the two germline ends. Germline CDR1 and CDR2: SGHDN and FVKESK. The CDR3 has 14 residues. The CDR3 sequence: CASSQEVTYTEAFF. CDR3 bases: TGTGCCAGCAGCCAAGAGGTGACATACACTGAAGCTTTCTTT.

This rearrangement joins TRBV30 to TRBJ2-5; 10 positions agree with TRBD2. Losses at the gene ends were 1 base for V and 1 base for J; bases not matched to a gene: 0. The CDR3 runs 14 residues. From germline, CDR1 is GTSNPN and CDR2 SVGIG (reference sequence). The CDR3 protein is CAWSGTSGQETQYF. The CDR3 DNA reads TGTGCCTGGAGTGGGACTAGCGGCCAAGAGACCCAGTACTTC. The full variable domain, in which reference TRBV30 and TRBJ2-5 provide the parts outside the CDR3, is SQTIHQWPATLVQPVGSPLSLECTVEGTSNPNLYWYRQAAGRGLQLLFYSVGIGQISSEVPQNLSASRPQDRQFILSSKKLLLSDSGFYLCAWSGTSGQETQYFGPGTRLLVL.

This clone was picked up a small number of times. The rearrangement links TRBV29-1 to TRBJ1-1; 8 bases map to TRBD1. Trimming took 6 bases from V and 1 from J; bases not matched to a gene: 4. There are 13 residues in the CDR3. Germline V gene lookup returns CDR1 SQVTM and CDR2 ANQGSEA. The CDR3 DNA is TGCAGCGTCCAGGGGGCGGCGAACACTGAAGCTTTCTTT. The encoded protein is CSVQGAANTEAFF. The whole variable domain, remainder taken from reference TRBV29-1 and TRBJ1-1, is SAVISQKPSRDICQRGTSLTIQCQVDSQVTMMFWYRQQPGQSLTLIATANQGSEATYESGFVIDKFPISRPNLTFSTLTVSNMSPEDSSIYLCSVQGAANTEAFFGQGTRLTVV.

CDR3 residues: CASSRTGNYGYTF. DNA for the CDR3: TGTGCCAGCAGCCGCACAGGGAACTATGGCTACACCTTC. The chain has TRBV7-2 and TRBJ1-2; a possible D gene is TRBD1 (6 bases). Deletions cut 5 bases from V and 2 bases from J, with 9 bases between. This CDR3 comprises 13 residues. CDR1 SGHTA and CDR2 FQGNSA come from the germline V gene.

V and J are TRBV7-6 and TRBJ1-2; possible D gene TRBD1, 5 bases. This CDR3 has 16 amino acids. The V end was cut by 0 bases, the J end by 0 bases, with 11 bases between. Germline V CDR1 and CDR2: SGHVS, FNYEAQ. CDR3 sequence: CASSLAPGLTNYGYTF. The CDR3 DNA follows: TGTGCCAGCAGCTTAGCTCCGGGACTGACTAACTATGGCTACACCTTC. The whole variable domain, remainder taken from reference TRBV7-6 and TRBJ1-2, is GAGVSQSPRYKVTKRGQDVALRCDPISGHVSLYWYRQALGQGPEFLTYFNYEAQQDKSGLPNDRFSAERPEGSISTLTIQRTEQRDSAMYRCASSLAPGLTNYGYTFGSGTRLTVV.

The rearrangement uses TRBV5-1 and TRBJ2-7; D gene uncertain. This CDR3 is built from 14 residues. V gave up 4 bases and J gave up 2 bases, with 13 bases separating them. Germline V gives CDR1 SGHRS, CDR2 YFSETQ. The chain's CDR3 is CASSPVGGAYEQYF. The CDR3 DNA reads TGCGCCAGCAGCCCCGTCGGCGGTGCCTACGAGCAGTACTTC. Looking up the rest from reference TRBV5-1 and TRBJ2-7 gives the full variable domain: KAGVTQTPRYLIKTRGQQVTLSCSPISGHRSVSWYQQTPGQGLQFLFEYFSETQRNKGNFPGRFSGRQFSNSRSEMNVSTLELGDSALYLCASSPVGGAYEQYFGPGTRLTVT.

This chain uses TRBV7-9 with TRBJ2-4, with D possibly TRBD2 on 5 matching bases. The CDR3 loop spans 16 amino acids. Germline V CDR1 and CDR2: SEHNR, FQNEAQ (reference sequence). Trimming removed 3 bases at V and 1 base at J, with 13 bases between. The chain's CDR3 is CASSFGDSGAKNIQYF. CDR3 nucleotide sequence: TGTGCCAGCAGCTTCGGGGATAGTGGGGCCAAAAACATTCAGTACTTC. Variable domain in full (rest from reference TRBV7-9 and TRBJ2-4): DTGVSQNPRHKITKRGQNVTFRCDPISEHNRLYWYRQTLGQGPEFLTYFQNEAQLEKSRLLSDRFSAERPKGSFSTLEIQRTEQGDSAMYLCASSFGDSGAKNIQYFGAGTRLSVL.

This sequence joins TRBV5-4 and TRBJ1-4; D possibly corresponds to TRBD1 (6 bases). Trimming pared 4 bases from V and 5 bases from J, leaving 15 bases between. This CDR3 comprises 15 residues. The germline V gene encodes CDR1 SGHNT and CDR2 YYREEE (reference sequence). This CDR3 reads CASSVQGGWNEKLFF. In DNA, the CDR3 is TGTGCCAGCAGCGTACAGGGTGGGTGGAATGAAAAACTGTTTTTT.

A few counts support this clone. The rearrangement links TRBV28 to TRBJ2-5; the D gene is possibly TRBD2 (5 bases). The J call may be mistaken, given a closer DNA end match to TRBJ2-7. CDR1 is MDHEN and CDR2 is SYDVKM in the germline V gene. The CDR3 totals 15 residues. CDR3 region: CASSSPGPLGYEQYF. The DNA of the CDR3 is TGTGCCAGCAGTTCTCCCGGGCCACTAGGCTACGAGCAGTACTTC.

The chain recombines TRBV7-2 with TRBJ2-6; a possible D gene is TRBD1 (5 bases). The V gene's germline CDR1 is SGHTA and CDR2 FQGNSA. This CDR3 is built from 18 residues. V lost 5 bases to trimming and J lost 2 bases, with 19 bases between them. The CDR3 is CASSPTLGDGTGANVLTF. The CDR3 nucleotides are TGTGCCAGCAGCCCAACCCTAGGGGATGGGACTGGGGCCAACGTCCTGACTTTC.

This CDR3 is CASSNRDRGWGSPLHF. CDR3 bases: TGTGCCAGTAGTAACCGGGACAGGGGATGGGGGTCACCCCTCCACTTT. V gene TRBV19 combines with J gene TRBJ1-6; 10 bases fit TRBD1. V lost 4 bases to trimming and J lost 10 bases; unmatched junction nucleotides: 10. The length of the CDR3 is 16 residues. Germline CDR1 is LNHDA and CDR2 is SQIVND (reference sequence). The full variable domain, its missing parts supplied by reference TRBV19 and TRBJ1-6, is DGGITQSPKYLFRKEGQNVTLSCEQNLNHDAMYWYRQDPGQGLRLIYYSQIVNDFQKGDIAEGYSVSREKKESFPLTVTSAQKNPTAFYLCASSNRDRGWGSPLHFGNGTRLTVT.

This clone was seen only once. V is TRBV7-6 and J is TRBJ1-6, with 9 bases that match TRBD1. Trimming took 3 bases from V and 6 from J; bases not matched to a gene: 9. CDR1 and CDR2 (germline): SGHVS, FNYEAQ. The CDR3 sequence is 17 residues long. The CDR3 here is CASSLGPGTGRNSPLHF. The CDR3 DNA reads TGTGCCAGCAGCTTGGGACCCGGGACAGGGCGTAATTCACCCCTCCACTTT.

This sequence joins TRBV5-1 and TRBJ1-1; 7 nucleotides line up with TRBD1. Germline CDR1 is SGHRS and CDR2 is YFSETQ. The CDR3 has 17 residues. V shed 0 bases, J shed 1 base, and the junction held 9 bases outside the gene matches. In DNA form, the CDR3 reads TGCGCCAGCAGCTTGGGGCAGGGGGTGATAGGGAACACTGAAGCTTTCTTT. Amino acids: CASSLGQGVIGNTEAFF.

The CDR3 loop is CASSFLSWRMTQETQYF. The CDR3 DNA reads TGTGCCAGCAGTTTTCTCTCGTGGCGAATGACACAAGAGACCCAGTACTTC. This chain connects TRBV28 to TRBJ2-5; D gene unclear. The CDR3 has 17 residues. Germline values: CDR1 MDHEN, CDR2 SYDVKM. Trimming cost V 3 bases and J 2 bases, with 19 bases left between them.

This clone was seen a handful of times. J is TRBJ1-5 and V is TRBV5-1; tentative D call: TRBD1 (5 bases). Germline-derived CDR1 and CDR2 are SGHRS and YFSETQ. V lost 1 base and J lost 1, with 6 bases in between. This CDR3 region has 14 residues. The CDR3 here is CASSLQGSNQPQHF. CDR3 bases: TGCGCCAGCAGCTTGCAGGGAAGCAATCAGCCCCAGCATTTT.

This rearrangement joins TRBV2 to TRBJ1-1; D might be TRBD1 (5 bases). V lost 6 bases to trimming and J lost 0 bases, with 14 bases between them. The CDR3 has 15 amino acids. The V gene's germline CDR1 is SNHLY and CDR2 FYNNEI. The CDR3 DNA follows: TGTGCCAGCAGGGCGGGACGGAAGATGAACACTGAAGCTTTCTTT. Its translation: CASRAGRKMNTEAFF.

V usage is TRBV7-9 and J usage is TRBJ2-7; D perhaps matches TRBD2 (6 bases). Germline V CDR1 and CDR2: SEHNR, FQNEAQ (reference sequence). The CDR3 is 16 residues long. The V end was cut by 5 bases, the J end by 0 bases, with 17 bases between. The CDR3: CASSPKGLPSSYEQYF. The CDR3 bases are TGTGCCAGCAGCCCTAAGGGACTCCCGAGCTCCTACGAGCAGTACTTC.

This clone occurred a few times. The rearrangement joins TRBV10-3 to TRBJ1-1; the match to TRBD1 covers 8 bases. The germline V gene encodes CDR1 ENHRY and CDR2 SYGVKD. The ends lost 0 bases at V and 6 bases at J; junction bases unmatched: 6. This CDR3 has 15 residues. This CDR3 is CAISESDRGAAEAFF. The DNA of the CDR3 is TGTGCCATCAGTGAGTCTGACAGGGGAGCGGCTGAAGCTTTCTTT.

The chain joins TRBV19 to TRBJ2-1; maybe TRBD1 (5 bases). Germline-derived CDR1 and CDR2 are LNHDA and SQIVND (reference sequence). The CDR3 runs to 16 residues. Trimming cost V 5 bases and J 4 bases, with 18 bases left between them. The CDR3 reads CASSDRQRLLYNEQFF. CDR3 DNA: TGTGCCAGTAGTGATCGACAGAGACTCCTTTACAATGAGCAGTTCTTC.

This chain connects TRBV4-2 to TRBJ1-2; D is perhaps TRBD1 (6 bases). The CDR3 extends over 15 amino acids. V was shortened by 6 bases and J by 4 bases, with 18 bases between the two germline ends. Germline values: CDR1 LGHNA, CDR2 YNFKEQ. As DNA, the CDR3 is TGTGCCAGCAGAGTCGGGACAACTTCTCCCTATGGCTACACCTTC. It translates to CASRVGTTSPYGYTF.

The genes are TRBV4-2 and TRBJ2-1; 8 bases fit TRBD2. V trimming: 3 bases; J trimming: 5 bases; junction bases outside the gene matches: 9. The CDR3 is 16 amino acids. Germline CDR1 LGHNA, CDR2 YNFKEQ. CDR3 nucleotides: TGTGCCAGCAGCCATACCGGGACTAGTGTGAACAATGAGCAGTTCTTC. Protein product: CASSHTGTSVNNEQFF.

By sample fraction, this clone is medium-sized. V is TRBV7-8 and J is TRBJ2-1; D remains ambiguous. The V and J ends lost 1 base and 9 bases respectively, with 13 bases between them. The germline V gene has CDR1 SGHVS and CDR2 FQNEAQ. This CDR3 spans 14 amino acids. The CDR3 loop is CASSLDYSAGEQFF. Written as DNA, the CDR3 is TGTGCCAGCAGCTTAGACTATTCCGCCGGTGAGCAGTTCTTC.

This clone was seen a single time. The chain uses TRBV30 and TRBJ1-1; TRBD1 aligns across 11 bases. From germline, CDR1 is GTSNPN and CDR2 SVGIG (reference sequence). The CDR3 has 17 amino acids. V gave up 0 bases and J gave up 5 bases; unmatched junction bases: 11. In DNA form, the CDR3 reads TGTGCCTGGAGTGTGACCTTACCCGGGACAGGGGGGACTGAAGCTTTCTTT. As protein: CAWSVTLPGTGGTEAFF.

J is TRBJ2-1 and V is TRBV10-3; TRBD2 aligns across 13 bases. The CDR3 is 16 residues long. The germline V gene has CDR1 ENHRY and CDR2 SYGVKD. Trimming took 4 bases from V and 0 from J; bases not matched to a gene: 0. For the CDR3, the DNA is TGTGCCATCAGTGGGACTAGCGGGAGCTCCTACAATGAGCAGTTCTTC. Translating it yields CAISGTSGSSYNEQFF.

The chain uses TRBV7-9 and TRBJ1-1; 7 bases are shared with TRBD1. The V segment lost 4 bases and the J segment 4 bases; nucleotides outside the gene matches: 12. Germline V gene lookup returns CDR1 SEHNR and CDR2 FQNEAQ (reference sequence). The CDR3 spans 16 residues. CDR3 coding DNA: TGTGCCAGCAGCTACAGCAGGATGGACAGGCCCACTGAAGCTTTCTTT. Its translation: CASSYSRMDRPTEAFF.

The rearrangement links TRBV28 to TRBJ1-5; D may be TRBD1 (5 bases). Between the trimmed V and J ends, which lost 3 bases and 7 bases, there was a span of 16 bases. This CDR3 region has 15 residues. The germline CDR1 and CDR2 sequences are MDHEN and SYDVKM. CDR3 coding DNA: TGTGCCAGCAGTTTTGGAGTGGGGGGAGGGCAGCCCCAGCATTTT. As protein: CASSFGVGGGQPQHF.